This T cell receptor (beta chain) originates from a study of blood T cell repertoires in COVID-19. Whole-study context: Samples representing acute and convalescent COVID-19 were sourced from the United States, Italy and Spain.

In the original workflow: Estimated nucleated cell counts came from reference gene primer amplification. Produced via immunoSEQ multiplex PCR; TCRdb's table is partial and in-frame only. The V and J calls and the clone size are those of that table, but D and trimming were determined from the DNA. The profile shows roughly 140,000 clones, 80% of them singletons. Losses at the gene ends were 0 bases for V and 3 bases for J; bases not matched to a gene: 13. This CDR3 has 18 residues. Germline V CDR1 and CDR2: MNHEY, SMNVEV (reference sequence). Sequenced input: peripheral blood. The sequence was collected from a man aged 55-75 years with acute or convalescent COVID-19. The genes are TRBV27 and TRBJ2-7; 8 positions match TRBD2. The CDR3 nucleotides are TGTGCCAGCAGTTTATCTTCAGTCCGGGGGGGTTACATCTACGAGCAGTACTTC. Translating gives CASSLSSVRGGYIYEQYF.